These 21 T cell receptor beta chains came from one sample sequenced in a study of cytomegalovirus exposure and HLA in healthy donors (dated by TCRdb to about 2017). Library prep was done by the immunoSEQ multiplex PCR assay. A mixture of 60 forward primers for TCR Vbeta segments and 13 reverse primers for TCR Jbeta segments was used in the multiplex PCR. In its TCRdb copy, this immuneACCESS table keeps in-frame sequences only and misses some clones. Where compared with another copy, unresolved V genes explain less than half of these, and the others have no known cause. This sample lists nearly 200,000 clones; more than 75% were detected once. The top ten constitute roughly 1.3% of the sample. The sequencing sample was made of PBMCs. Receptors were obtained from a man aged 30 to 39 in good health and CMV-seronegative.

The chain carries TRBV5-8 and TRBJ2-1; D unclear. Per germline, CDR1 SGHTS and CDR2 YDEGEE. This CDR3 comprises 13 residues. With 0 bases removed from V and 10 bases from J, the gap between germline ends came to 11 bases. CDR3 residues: CASSLEQVGEQFF. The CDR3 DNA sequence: TGTGCCAGCAGCTTGGAGCAGGTCGGCGAGCAGTTCTTC.

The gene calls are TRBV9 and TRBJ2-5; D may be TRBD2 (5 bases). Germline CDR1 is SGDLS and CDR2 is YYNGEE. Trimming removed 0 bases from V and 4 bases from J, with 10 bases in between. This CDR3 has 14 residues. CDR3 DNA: TGTGCCAGCAGCGTAGGGCCGAGGGCAGAGACCCAGTACTTC. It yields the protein CASSVGPRAETQYF.

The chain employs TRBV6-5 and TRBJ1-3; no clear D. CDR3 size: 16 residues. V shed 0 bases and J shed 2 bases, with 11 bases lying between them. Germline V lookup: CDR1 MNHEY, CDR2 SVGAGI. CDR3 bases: TGTGCCAGCAGTTACTCGATGTATGGCCCTGGAAACACCATATATTTT. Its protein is CASSYSMYGPGNTIYF.

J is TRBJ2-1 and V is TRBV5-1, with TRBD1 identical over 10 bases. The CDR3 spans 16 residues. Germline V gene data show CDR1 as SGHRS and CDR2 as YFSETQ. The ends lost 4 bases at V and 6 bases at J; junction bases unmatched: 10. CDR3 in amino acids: CASSKRQGAGGNEQFF. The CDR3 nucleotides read TGCGCCAGCAGCAAACGACAGGGGGCGGGTGGCAATGAGCAGTTCTTC.

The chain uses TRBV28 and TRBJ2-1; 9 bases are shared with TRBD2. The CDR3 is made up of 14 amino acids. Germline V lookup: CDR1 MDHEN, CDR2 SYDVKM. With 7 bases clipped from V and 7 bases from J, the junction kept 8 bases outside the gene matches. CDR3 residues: CASTRAGGRNEQFF. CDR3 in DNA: TGTGCCAGCACGAGAGCGGGGGGTCGAAATGAGCAGTTCTTC.

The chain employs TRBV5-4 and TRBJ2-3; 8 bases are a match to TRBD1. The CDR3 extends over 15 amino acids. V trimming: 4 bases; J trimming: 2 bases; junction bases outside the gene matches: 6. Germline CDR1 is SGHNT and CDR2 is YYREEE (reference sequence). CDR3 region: CASSQRQGITDTQYF. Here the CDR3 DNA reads TGTGCCAGCAGCCAGAGACAGGGGATCACAGATACGCAGTATTTT. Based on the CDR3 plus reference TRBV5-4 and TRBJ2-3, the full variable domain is ETGVTQSPTHLIKTRGQQVTLRCSSQSGHNTVSWYQQALGQGPQFIFQYYREEENGRGNFPPRFSGLQFPNYSSELNVNALELDDSALYLCASSQRQGITDTQYFGPGTRLTVL.

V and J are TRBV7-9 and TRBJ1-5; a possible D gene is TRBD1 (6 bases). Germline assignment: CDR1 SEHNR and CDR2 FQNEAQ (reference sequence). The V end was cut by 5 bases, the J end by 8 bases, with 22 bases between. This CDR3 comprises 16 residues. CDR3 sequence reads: CASSPTALGAPKPQHF. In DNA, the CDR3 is TGTGCCAGCAGCCCCACTGCGCTGGGGGCCCCAAAGCCCCAGCATTTT.

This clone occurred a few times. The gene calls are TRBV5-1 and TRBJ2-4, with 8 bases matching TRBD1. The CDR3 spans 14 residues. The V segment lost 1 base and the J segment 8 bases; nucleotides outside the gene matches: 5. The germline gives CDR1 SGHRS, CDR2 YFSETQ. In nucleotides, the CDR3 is TGCGCCAGCAGCTTGTCAGGACAGGGCGACATTCAGTACTTC. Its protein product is CASSLSGQGDIQYF.

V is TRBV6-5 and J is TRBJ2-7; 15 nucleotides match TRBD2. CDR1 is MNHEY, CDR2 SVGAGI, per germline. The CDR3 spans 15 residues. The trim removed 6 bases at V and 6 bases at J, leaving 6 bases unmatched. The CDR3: CASRQGLAGGLEQYF. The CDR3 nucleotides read TGTGCCAGCAGACAAGGACTAGCGGGGGGGCTCGAGCAGTACTTC.

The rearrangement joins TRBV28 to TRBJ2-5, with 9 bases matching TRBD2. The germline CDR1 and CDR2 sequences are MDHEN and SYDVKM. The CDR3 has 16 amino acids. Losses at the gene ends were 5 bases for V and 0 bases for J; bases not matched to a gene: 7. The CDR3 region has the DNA TGTGCCAGCAGTCTAAGGCTAGCGGGATACCAAGAGACCCAGTACTTC. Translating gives CASSLRLAGYQETQYF.

CDR3 region: CASSLKYARRAQGNEKLFF. In nucleotides, the CDR3 is TGTGCCAGCAGCTTAAAATATGCCCGAAGGGCGCAGGGAAATGAAAAACTGTTTTTT. The J gene is TRBJ1-4, the V gene TRBV7-9; D might be TRBD1 (5 bases). This CDR3 has 19 amino acids. The V and J ends lost 2 bases and 5 bases respectively, with 24 bases between them. Germline lookup yields CDR1 SEHNR and CDR2 FQNEAQ (reference sequence).

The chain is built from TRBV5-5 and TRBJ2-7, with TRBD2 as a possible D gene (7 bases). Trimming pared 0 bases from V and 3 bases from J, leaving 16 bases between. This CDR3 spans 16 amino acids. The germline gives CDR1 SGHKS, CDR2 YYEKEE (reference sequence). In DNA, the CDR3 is TGTGCCAGCAGCTTGGGCGCGGGGGCTAGGATCTACGAGCAGTACTTC. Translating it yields CASSLGAGARIYEQYF. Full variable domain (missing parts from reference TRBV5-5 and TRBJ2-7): DAGVTQSPTHLIKTRGQQVTLRCSPISGHKSVSWYQQVLGQGPQFIFQYYEKEERGRGNFPDRFSARQFPNYSSELNVNALLLGDSALYLCASSLGAGARIYEQYFGPGTRLTVT.

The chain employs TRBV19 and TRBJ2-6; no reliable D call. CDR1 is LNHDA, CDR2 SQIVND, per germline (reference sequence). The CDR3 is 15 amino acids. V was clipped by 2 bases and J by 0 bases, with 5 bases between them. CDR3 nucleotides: TGTGCCAGTAGTATAACCGGCTCTGGGGCCAACGTCCTGACTTTC. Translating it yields CASSITGSGANVLTF.

The DNA for the CDR3 is TGTGCCAGCAGCCAGCTTACTAGCGGGGGAGTCTCAGATACGCAGTATTTT. As protein: CASSQLTSGGVSDTQYF. The rearrangement uses TRBV4-2 and TRBJ2-3; 11 positions match TRBD2. Germline CDR1 is LGHNA and CDR2 is YNFKEQ. V was clipped by 3 bases and J by 4 bases; unmatched bases: 9. CDR3 length equals 17 residues.

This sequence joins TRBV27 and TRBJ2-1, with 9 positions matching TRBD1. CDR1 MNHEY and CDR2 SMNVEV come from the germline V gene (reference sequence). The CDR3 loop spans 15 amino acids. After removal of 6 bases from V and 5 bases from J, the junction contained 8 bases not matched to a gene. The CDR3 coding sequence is TGTGCCAGCAGCACTCCACAGGGGGCTAACAATGAGCAGTTCTTC. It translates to CASSTPQGANNEQFF.

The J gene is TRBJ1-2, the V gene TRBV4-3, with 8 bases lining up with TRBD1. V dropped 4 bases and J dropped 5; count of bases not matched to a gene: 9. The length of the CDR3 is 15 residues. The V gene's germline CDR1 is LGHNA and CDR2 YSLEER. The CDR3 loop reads CASSPGTGQIYGYTF. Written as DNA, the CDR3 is TGCGCCAGCAGCCCGGGGACAGGCCAGATATATGGCTACACCTTC.

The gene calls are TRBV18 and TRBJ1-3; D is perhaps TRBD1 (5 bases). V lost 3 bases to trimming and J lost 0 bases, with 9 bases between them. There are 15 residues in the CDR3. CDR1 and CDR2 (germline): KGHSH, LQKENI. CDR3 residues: CASSPDTSSGNTIYF. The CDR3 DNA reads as TGTGCCAGCTCACCGGACACAAGCTCTGGAAACACCATATATTTT.

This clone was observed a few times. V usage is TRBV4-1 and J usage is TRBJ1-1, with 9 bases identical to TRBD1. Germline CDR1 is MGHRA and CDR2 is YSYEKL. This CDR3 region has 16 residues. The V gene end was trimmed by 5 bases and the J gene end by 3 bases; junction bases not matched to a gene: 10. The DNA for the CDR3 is TGCGCCAGCAGCGCCCGGGACAGGGTATCGGACACTGAAGCTTTCTTT. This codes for CASSARDRVSDTEAFF.

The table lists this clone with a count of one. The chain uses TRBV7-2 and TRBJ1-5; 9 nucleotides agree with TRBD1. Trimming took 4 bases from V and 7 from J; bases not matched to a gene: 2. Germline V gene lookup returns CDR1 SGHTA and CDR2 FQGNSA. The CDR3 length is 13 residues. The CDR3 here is CASSWGQGQPQHF. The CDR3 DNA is TGTGCCAGCAGCTGGGGACAGGGACAGCCCCAGCATTTT.

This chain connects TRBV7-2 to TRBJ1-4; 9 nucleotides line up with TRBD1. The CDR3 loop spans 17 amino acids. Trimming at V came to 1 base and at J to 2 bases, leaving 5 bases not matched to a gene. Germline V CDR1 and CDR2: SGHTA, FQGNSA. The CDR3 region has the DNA TGTGCCAGCAGCTTAGGTCACAGGGGGCGGACTAATGAAAAACTGTTTTTT. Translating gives CASSLGHRGRTNEKLFF.

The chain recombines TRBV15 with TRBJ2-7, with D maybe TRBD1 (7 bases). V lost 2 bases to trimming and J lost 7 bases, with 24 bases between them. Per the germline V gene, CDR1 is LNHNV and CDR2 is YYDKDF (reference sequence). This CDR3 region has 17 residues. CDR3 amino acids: CATSRNRGRGRSGEQYF. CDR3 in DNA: TGTGCCACCAGCAGAAATAGAGGCAGGGGGAGGTCGGGAGAGCAGTACTTC.